This T cell receptor beta chain is drawn from a study of shared clonotypes between healthy human individuals. The V end lost 6 bases, the J end lost 1 base, and 7 bases lay between the germline ends. The CDR3 is 13 amino acids. Germline CDR1 is KGHSH and CDR2 is LQKENI. On this clone itself: The antigen is unknown. Other DNA sequences from this sample encode an identical CDR3 as well.

Whole-study results and caveats: Among non-shared clonotypes, generation probabilities were lower than among those shared by all four donors.

Measured with immunoSEQ multiplex PCR; TCRdb has only the in-frame clones, and not every one. The sample has about 2.4 million clones; 93% are singletons. The sample consisted of naive CD4+ T cells from PBMCs. The subset denotes: CD45RA+ positively selected. The receptor's source is a man between 18 and 35 years old in good health. Some clones in this sample may be carry-over from other donors' samples. The chain is built from TRBV18 and TRBJ1-5; tentative D call: TRBD1 (5 bases). CDR3 DNA: TGTGCCAGCTCCGGGGGAAGCAATCAGCCCCAGCATTTT. As protein: CASSGGSNQPQHF.